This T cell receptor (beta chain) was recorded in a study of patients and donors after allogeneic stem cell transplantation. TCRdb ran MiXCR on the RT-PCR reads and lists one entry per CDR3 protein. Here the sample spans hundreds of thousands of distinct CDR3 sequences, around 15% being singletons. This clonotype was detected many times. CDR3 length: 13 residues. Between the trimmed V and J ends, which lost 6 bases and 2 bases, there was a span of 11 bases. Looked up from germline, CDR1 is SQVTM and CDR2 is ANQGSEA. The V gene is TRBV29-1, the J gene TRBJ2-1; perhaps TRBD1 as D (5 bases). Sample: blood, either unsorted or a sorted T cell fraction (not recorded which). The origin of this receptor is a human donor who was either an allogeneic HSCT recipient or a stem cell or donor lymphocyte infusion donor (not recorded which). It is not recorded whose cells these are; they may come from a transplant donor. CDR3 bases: TGCAGCGTCCGGACACCAGCCTACAATGAGCAGTTCTTC. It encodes CSVRTPAYNEQFF.